The subject of this entry is one T cell receptor beta chain. Its cognate antigen is unknown. V was cut by 3 bases and J by 6 bases, with 9 bases left in between. This CDR3 has 13 amino acids. The germline CDR1 and CDR2 sequences are MNHNY and SVGAGI (reference sequence). Researchers ran the PCR with 60 Vbeta and 13 Jbeta primers. Authors' analysis steps: In a later analysis, approximately 80 million unique TCR beta chains included roughly 11 million shared by two or more donors. Sequenced by immunoSEQ multiplex PCR; TCRdb stores in-frame clones only, minus some. For V, J and clone size, that table is used; D and trimming come from the DNA. The sample holds around 130,000 clones, approximately 80% seen once. This sample was taken from a study of cytomegalovirus exposure and HLA in healthy donors. Study observations and caveats: Presence/absence analyses supposed approximately even sequencing depth among donors. In a later analysis, specific HLA alleles were associated with around 17,000 TCR beta sequences at a 0.05 false discovery rate. A previous analysis found most TCR beta V segments productive roughly 90% or roughly 30% of the time.

The chain uses TRBV6-6 and TRBJ2-4; the D is unclear. The origin of this receptor is a man aged 18-30 years in good health and CMV-seropositive. The sample consisted of PBMCs. CDR3 in amino acids: CASSYSRGNIQYF. CDR3 DNA: TGTGCCAGCAGTTATAGCCGCGGAAACATTCAGTACTTC.